This T cell receptor beta chain comes out of a study of T cell repertoires in cytomegalovirus infection. J lost 6 bases, V lost 3 bases, and 4 bases had no gene match. There are 15 residues in the CDR3. CDR1 and CDR2 (germline): LGHDT, YNNKEL (reference sequence). On this clonotype itself: The antigen remains unidentified.

MiXCR, run by TCRdb on the reads, gives a single entry per CDR3 protein. The sample holds some 150,000 distinct CDR3 sequences; around 24% are singletons and the top ten take approximately 10%. General study points: Within the response measured ex vivo, HLA-C-restricted CMV-specific TCR beta clonotypes were dominant.

This chain joins TRBV3-1 and TRBJ1-4; 10 bases are a match to TRBD1. Sequenced input: PBMCs. The sequence was collected from a human donor in good health (CMV status not recorded). Some clones in this sample may be carry-over from other donors' samples. CDR3 protein: CASSHTGTGDEKLFF. CDR3 sequence (DNA): TGTGCCAGCAGCCACACCGGGACAGGGGATGAAAAACTGTTTTTT.